Below are 9 T cell receptor beta chains sequenced from a single sample in a study of T cell changes during pregnancy in multiple sclerosis. Sequenced by immunoSEQ multiplex PCR; TCRdb stores in-frame clones only, minus some. The profile covers roughly 59,000 clones, with around 93% appearing a single time and approximately 0.36% taken by the ten largest. Source: CD4+ T cells from peripheral blood mononuclear cells, taken before pregnancy. These receptors were taken from a female donor with multiple sclerosis, enrolled in a pregnancy study.

The chain links TRBV4-3 to TRBJ2-2; 9 nucleotides agree with TRBD1. Germline V gene data show CDR1 as LGHNA and CDR2 as YSLEER. The trim removed 2 bases at V and 6 bases at J, leaving 13 bases unmatched. The CDR3 has 18 amino acids. The CDR3 DNA follows: TGCGCCAGCAGCCAATTTGGGTGGGAAACAGGGGGCCCCGGGGAGCTGTTTTTT. Translating it yields CASSQFGWETGGPGELFF.

Worth noting for this clone: At one of its ends the junction is not consistent with the germline gene, which may arise from a read error. The V gene is TRBV7-9, the J gene TRBJ2-4; 8 nucleotides agree with TRBD1. The CDR3 has 14 amino acids. Germline CDR1 reads SEHNR; CDR2 reads FQNEAQ (reference sequence). The CDR3 spells CASSLAGDRTPKIF. CDR3 nucleotides: TGTGCCAGCAGCTTAGCGGGGGACAGGACACCAAAGATCTTC. The variable domain in full, with the rest retrieved from reference TRBV7-9 and TRBJ2-4, is DTGVSQNPRHKITKRGQNVTFRCDPISEHNRLYWYRQTLGQGPEFLTYFQNEAQLEKSRLLSDRFSAERPKGSFSTLEIQRTEQGDSAMYLCASSLAGDRTPKIFGAGTRLSVL.

V usage is TRBV15 and J usage is TRBJ2-5; 10 nucleotides agree with TRBD2. V was pared by 1 base and J by 7 bases, with 6 bases of the junction left unmatched. CDR1 is LNHNV, CDR2 YYDKDF, per germline (reference sequence). This CDR3 is 15 amino acids long. The CDR3 DNA reads as TGTGCCACCAGCAGAGTAAGGCTAGCGGGAGCGACCCAGTACTTC. Its protein product is CATSRVRLAGATQYF.

CDR3 sequence reads: CAISESFGTGGYNEQFF. Written as DNA, the CDR3 is TGTGCCATCAGTGAGTCCTTTGGGACAGGGGGTTACAATGAGCAGTTCTTC. V and J are TRBV10-3 and TRBJ2-1; 11 bases are shared with TRBD1. From germline, CDR1 is ENHRY and CDR2 SYGVKD. This CDR3 is built from 17 residues. J lost 4 bases, V lost 0 bases, and 5 bases had no gene match.

This clone was counted a single time. The genes are TRBV5-6 and TRBJ2-5; D not certain. The ends were cut back, 1 base at V and 1 base at J, with 2 bases in the middle. Germline V lookup: CDR1 SGHDT, CDR2 YYEEEE. The CDR3 runs 12 residues. The CDR3 DNA is TGTGCCAGCAGCTTGCTCCAAGAGACCCAGTACTTC. Its protein product is CASSLLQETQYF.

This clone was found a few times. The J gene is TRBJ1-5, the V gene TRBV19; D possibly corresponds to TRBD1 (5 bases). Trimming removed 5 bases from V and 2 bases from J, with 16 bases in between. The CDR3 contains 16 residues. CDR1 and CDR2 (germline): LNHDA, SQIVND (reference sequence). The CDR3 DNA follows: TGTGCCAGTAGTTTGATCCCAGGGAATCGCAATCAGCCCCAGCATTTT. This translates into CASSLIPGNRNQPQHF.

The V and J genes are TRBV19 and TRBJ1-1, with D possibly matching TRBD1 (5 bases). The germline V gene encodes CDR1 LNHDA and CDR2 SQIVND (reference sequence). There are 13 residues in the CDR3. V was clipped by 4 bases and J by 1 base, with 7 bases between them. CDR3 in DNA: TGTGCCAGTAGTACGCAGGGGAACACTGAAGCTTTCTTT. It codes for CASSTQGNTEAFF.

This clone has just a few counts. This rearrangement joins TRBV7-2 to TRBJ2-1; 7 nucleotides align to TRBD2. This CDR3 spans 13 amino acids. The germline gives CDR1 SGHTA, CDR2 FQGNSA. The V segment lost 8 bases and the J segment 7 bases; nucleotides outside the gene matches: 8. The CDR3 bases are TGTGCCAGCGGAGACTTCGGGAGGAATGAGCAGTTCTTC. Its translation: CASGDFGRNEQFF.

The rearrangement uses TRBV5-6 and TRBJ1-2; 8 nucleotides agree with TRBD1. In germline, CDR1 is SGHDT, CDR2 YYEEEE. The length of the CDR3 is 17 residues. The ends lost 0 bases at V and 0 bases at J; junction bases unmatched: 7. CDR3 protein: CASSLGQGHPANYGYTF. The CDR3 region has the DNA TGTGCCAGCAGCTTGGGACAGGGGCATCCGGCTAACTATGGCTACACCTTC.